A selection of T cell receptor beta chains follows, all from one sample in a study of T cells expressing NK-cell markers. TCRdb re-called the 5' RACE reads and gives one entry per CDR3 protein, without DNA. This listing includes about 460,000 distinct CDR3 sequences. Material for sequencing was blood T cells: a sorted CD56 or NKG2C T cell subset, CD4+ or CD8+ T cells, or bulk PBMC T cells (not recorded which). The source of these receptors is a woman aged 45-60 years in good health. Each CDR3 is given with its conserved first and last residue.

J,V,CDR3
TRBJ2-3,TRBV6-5,CASRTGLAGGWTQYF
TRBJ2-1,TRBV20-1,CSASEEYNEQFF
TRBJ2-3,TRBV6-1,CASSEAGPGADTQYF
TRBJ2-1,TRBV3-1,CASSQETSGRYEQFF
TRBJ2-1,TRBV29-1,CSVDLGLAGYNEQFF
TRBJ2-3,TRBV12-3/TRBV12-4,CASRGGTATDTQYF
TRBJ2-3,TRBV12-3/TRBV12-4,CASSFGESPYTDTQYF
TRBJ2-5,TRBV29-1,CSGSIAGDKGTRYF
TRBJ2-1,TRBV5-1,CASSLILAGREQFF
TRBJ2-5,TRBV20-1,CSAQRGWETQYF
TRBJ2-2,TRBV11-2,CASSLLESGELFF
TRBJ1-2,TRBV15,CATSKDQPLYGYTF
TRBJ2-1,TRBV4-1,CASSQDQAEVYNEQFF
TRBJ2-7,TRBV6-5,CASSPDWKSSYEQYF
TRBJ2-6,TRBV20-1,CSARDMGLPSGANVLTF
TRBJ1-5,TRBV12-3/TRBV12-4,CASSATGGPTAQHF
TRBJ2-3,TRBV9,CASSVGPTGGLAGRWSTDTQYF
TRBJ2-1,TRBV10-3,CAIRDPLAGGKNEQFF
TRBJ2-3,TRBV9,CASSADSNTDTQYF
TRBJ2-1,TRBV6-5,CASTYSGIAGTMNNEQFF
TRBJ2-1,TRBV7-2,CASSLETRAGESYNEQFF
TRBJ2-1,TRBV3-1,CASSQARRGEQFF
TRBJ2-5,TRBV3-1,CASSLPGPQETQYF
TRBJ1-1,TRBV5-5,CASSRVPSGANTEAFF